This is a list of T cell receptor beta chains from one sample in a study of blood T cell repertoires in COVID-19. Sequenced by immunoSEQ multiplex PCR; TCRdb stores in-frame clones only, minus some. The sample lists 300,000 to 400,000 clones; around nine tenths were seen once. Specimen: peripheral blood. These TCRs come from a man aged 50 to 60 with active or convalescent COVID-19. The CDR3 runs from the conserved cysteine through the conserved F or W. The D gene is left open where the match is weak. Only part of the rows carry a size: once, few, many, or a class if the clone is expanded.

D | size | J | V | DNA | CDR3
- | few | TRBJ2-5 | TRBV10-3 | TGTGCCATCGGAGCGTCCCAAGAGACCCAGTACTTC | CAIGASQETQYF
- | once | TRBJ2-3 | TRBV6-5 | TGTGCCAGCAGTTTGTCAGGGAAATGGGATACGCAGTATTTT | CASSLSGKWDTQYF
TRBD2 | once | TRBJ2-3 | TRBV4-1 | TGCGCCAGCAGCCAAAGAGCGGGAAGCACAGATACGCAGTATTTT | CASSQRAGSTDTQYF
TRBD1 | - | TRBJ2-2 | TRBV18 | TGTGCCAGCTCACCACCGCGGGGACAGGGGGGATACACCGGGGAGCTGTTTTTT | CASSPPRGQGGYTGELFF
- | - | TRBJ1-4 | TRBV12-3/TRBV12-4 | TGTGCCAGCATGGTGGGCAATGCGGAAAAACTGTTTTTT | CASMVGNAEKLFF
TRBD1 | - | TRBJ1-4 | TRBV6-1 | TGTGCCAGCAGGGAAGGCGTACAGGGGGCTTATGAAAAACTGTTTTTT | CASREGVQGAYEKLFF
TRBD1 | - | TRBJ1-3 | TRBV27 | TGTGCCAGCAGGACCACAGGGGCTGGAAACACCATATATTTT | CASRTTGAGNTIYF
- | - | TRBJ1-3 | TRBV6-5 | TGTGCCAGCAGCAGACAGGCCCTCTCTGGAAACACCATATATTTT | CASSRQALSGNTIYF
- | - | TRBJ1-2 | TRBV5-6 | TGTGCCAGCAGGGCGGGGGGGCTGTCGTATGGCTACACCTTC | CASRAGGLSYGYTF
- | - | TRBJ1-3 | TRBV18 | TGTGCCAGCTCCCCGGCGGGGGGCCTCTCTGGAAACACCATATATTTT | CASSPAGGLSGNTIYF
- | - | TRBJ1-2 | TRBV30 | TGTGCCTGGAGTTCGCGGGTTGGGTACACCTTC | CAWSSRVGYTF
TRBD1 | - | TRBJ2-7 | TRBV4-3 | TGCGCCAGCAGCCCGACAGGACAGGGGGCCTACGAGCAGTACTTC | CASSPTGQGAYEQYF
- | - | TRBJ1-2 | TRBV6-1 | TGTGCCAGCAGTGACGGGAACCTCCTTGGCTACACCTTC | CASSDGNLLGYTF
- | - | TRBJ1-4 | TRBV18 | TGTGCCAGCTCGGCTGGAGGGGATGAAAAACTGTTTTTT | CASSAGGDEKLFF
TRBD2 | - | TRBJ2-1 | TRBV28 | TGTGCCAGCAGTTTATGGGGACTAGCGGGAGACGAGGCCCTCTACAATGAGCAGTTCTTC | CASSLWGLAGDEALYNEQFF
- | - | TRBJ1-1 | TRBV3-1/TRBV3-2 | TGTGCCAGCAGCCCAAATCTGGGGGGGAACACTGAAGCTTTCTTT | CASSPNLGGNTEAFF
TRBD2 | - | TRBJ2-3 | TRBV6-5 | TGTGCCAGCAGTATCCTAGCGGCCCCAGGAGATACGCAGTATTTT | CASSILAAPGDTQYF
- | few | TRBJ1-2 | TRBV28 | TGTGCCAGCAGTTCAAGCCAGGGCAATGGCTACACCTTC | CASSSSQGNGYTF
- | - | TRBJ2-2 | TRBV13 | TGTGCCAGCAGCCTACTCACCGGGGAGCTGTTTTTT | CASSLLTGELFF
TRBD1 | once | TRBJ1-4 | TRBV6-6 | TGTGCCAGCAGTCGCAAACCGGGACAGGGGATGTTGGGAAATGAAAAACTGTTTTTT | CASSRKPGQGMLGNEKLFF
- | - | TRBJ2-5 | TRBV6-5 | TGTGCCAGCTTCCCAGGTACCAGCCGTAAGACCCAGTACTTC | CASFPGTSRKTQYF
TRBD2 | once | TRBJ2-1 | TRBV3-1/TRBV3-2 | TGTGCCAGCAGCCTCGGGACTAGCGCCTACAATGAGCAGTTCTTC | CASSLGTSAYNEQFF
TRBD1 | - | TRBJ1-4 | TRBV19 | TGTGCCAGTAGTCAAACAGGGGTGACGAATGAAAAACTGTTTTTT | CASSQTGVTNEKLFF
TRBD1 | - | TRBJ1-2 | TRBV9 | TGTGCCAGCAGCCGGACAGGGGGCATTGGTGGCGGCTACACCTTC | CASSRTGGIGGGYTF
TRBD2 | - | TRBJ2-5 | TRBV7-2 | TGTGCCAGCAGCTTAGTTTGGGAGGGCCAAGAGACCCAGTACTTC | CASSLVWEGQETQYF
- | once | TRBJ1-2 | TRBV7-2 | TGTGCCAGCAGCACGGACAGAAACTATGGCTACACCTTC | CASSTDRNYGYTF
- | - | TRBJ1-1 | TRBV7-9 | TGTGCCAGCAGCTTAGACGGGGTGAACACTGAAGCTTTCTTT | CASSLDGVNTEAFF
- | - | TRBJ2-7 | TRBV28 | TGTGCCAGCAGCCCCCGGGACTTCAGCTACGAGCAGTACTTC | CASSPRDFSYEQYF
- | - | TRBJ2-2 | TRBV7-2 | TGTGCCAGCAGCGAAACAGGGAACACCGGGGAGCTGTTTTTT | CASSETGNTGELFF
- | - | TRBJ1-1 | TRBV2 | TGTGCCAGCAGTTTAGAGAAGAACACTGAAGCTTTCTTT | CASSLEKNTEAFF
TRBD1 | few | TRBJ1-2 | TRBV6-5 | TGTGCCAGCATCCGGACAGGGGGAGGCCGAGGCTACACCTTC | CASIRTGGGRGYTF
TRBD1 | - | TRBJ1-5 | TRBV7-2 | TGTGCCAGCAGCCCTCGGACAGGGTATGATCAGCCCCAGCATTTT | CASSPRTGYDQPQHF
TRBD1 | - | TRBJ1-2 | TRBV12-3/TRBV12-4 | TGTGCCAGCAGGCTTGGACAGGGCTATGGCTACACCTTC | CASRLGQGYGYTF
TRBD2 | - | TRBJ2-1 | TRBV24-1 | TGTGCCACCAGTGATCCCAGCGGGAGTCCCCACAATGAGCAGTTCTTC | CATSDPSGSPHNEQFF
TRBD1 | - | TRBJ2-7 | TRBV18 | TGTGCCAGCTCACCAGCCACAGGGGGCTCATTCTACGAGCAGTACTTC | CASSPATGGSFYEQYF
TRBD2 | - | TRBJ2-3 | TRBV19 | TGTGCCAGTCGGGGGCTAGCGGGCATTTCAGATACGCAGTATTTT | CASRGLAGISDTQYF
TRBD2 | - | TRBJ2-7 | TRBV11-2 | TGTGCCAGCAGCTTTCTCGAGCGGGGCTACGAGCAGTACTTC | CASSFLERGYEQYF
- | - | TRBJ2-1 | TRBV28 | TGTGCCAGCAGTTTATGGAACAGGACCCACAATGAGCAGTTCTTC | CASSLWNRTHNEQFF
- | - | TRBJ2-1 | TRBV30 | TGTGCCTGGAGTGTGGGGGCAAGCTCCTACAATGAGCAGTTCTTC | CAWSVGASSYNEQFF
TRBD2 | - | TRBJ2-1 | TRBV11-2 | TGTGCCAGCAGCTCGGGACTAGCGGGCCCAAATGAGCAGTTCTTC | CASSSGLAGPNEQFF
- | - | TRBJ1-2 | TRBV28 | TGTGCCAGCAGTTTAGCGGGCTCCGAACCTATGGGCTACACCTTC | CASSLAGSEPMGYTF
TRBD1 | - | TRBJ1-1 | TRBV15 | TGTGCCACCAGCAGGCCGGACAGGGTTCACACTGAAGCTTTCTTT | CATSRPDRVHTEAFF
TRBD1 | - | TRBJ1-1 | TRBV27 | TGTGCCAGCAGGGGGCAGACAGGGGTGAACACTGAAGCTTTCTTT | CASRGQTGVNTEAFF
- | - | TRBJ1-2 | TRBV29-1 | TGCAGCGTTGAAGCCCAGGGGCTCTACACCTTC | CSVEAQGLYTF
TRBD1 | - | TRBJ1-2 | TRBV13 | TGTGCCAGCAGCTTAGTGGGACAGAACTCAAACTATGGCTACACCTTC | CASSLVGQNSNYGYTF
- | - | TRBJ1-1 | TRBV5-1 | TGCGCCAGCAGCTTCAGTCCCGCCACTGAAGCTTTCTTT | CASSFSPATEAFF
TRBD2 | - | TRBJ2-1 | TRBV28 | TGTGCCAGCAGTTTGGCGACAGGGAAGCCTAGGACTAGCGGGGGAAAATACAATGAGCAGTTCTTC | CASSLATGKPRTSGGKYNEQFF
- | - | TRBJ1-2 | TRBV5-4 | TGTGCCAGCAGCTTCAGGTTGGACTATGGCTACACCTTC | CASSFRLDYGYTF
- | - | TRBJ1-2 | TRBV28 | TGTGCCAGCAGTGGGCGTAACTCGGGATATGGCTACACCTTC | CASSGRNSGYGYTF
TRBD1 | - | TRBJ1-2 | TRBV18 | TGTGCCAGCTCACCAAGCCCACCGTTCGGGGCAGGGGGACTCTATGGCTACACCTTC | CASSPSPPFGAGGLYGYTF
- | - | TRBJ2-2 | TRBV24-1 | TGTGCCACCAGTGATTGGGCAGGGCGGGGGGAGCTGTTTTTT | CATSDWAGRGELFF